Sequencing of this T cell receptor beta chain was carried out in a study of T cells in tumors after PD-1 blockade. The CDR3 contains 12 residues. In germline, CDR1 is SEHNR, CDR2 FQNEAQ (reference sequence). The ends were cut back, 6 bases at V and 6 bases at J, with 10 bases in the middle. TCRdb keeps only in-frame clones here, not all; method: immunoSEQ multiplex PCR. Found here are fewer than 15,000 clones, over 70% of them singletons; the top ten hold about 22%. V is TRBV7-9 and J is TRBJ2-3, with no clear D. The sequence derives from a human donor with basal cell carcinoma. Sequencing was performed on PBMCs, taken after anti-PD-1 treatment. Written as DNA, the CDR3 is TGTGCCAGCAGAGCGACATCTGATACGCAGTATTTT. Translated, it gives CASRATSDTQYF.